This T cell receptor (beta chain) was identified in a study of blood T cell repertoires in COVID-19 (dated by TCRdb to 2018 to 2021). Study-level background: Samples from collaborators originated in the United States, Italy and Spain and spanned both the acute and convalescent phases of COVID-19. The material from the prospective study consisted of cDNA or gDNA derived from T cells, B-cell-depleted T cells, or PBMCs. Subjects who had been exposed to COVID-19, were actively infected with it, or had recovered from it provided the deeply sampled blood TCRbeta repertoires that made up the dataset. The repertoires were made available in a free public database intended to serve as a resource for research on the immune response to SARS-CoV-2. Samples came from the ongoing ImmuneRACE study (first 160 participants) plus 1,254 subjects from 6 global collaborators. The sample metadata nearly always contained a de-identified subject ID, COVID-19 status, age in years and sex. Where HLA class I and class II types were available, the types were taken from metadata supplied by the sample provider, not from assay-based typing. Summary of the overall study and its limitations: The quantity of clinical and demographic metadata differed by source and by participant and was supplied without curation.

This clone showed up just once. The specificity of this receptor is unknown. Base qualities are not provided; no much larger clone lies one nucleotide away. TCRbeta CDR3 regions were amplified from genomic DNA by means of the immunoSEQ Assay, a bias-controlled multiplex PCR. In the original analysis: The number of nucleated cells in each sample was estimated by amplification of reference gene primers within the assay. To quantify the absolute abundance of each unique TCRbeta CDR3 rearrangement, sequence reads were collapsed and filtered. Productive Simpson clonality was computed per sample as the square root of Simpson's diversity index over productive rearrangements. TCRdb took this table from immuneACCESS and kept in-frame rearrangements with V and J called. Such tables lack part of the clones; where checked against another copy, unresolved V genes explain under half of the gap, and the rest is unexplained. V and J calls and clone size are given by that table; D and trimming were obtained from the DNA. This sample comprises about 150,000 clones, roughly nine tenths of them detected only once. The ten largest account for about 16% of the sample.

Collaborating institutions collected whole blood in K2EDTA tubes following their own protocols. Collaborator samples were shipped for TCRbeta analysis as frozen whole blood, isolated PBMCs, or DNA extracted from either sample type. The CDR3 sequence holds 15 residues, the cysteine and phenylalanine included. Of all the DNA, just the CDR3 is kept, 45 bases in frame from base 1. Per the germline V gene (reference sequence), SGHAT is the CDR1 and FQDESV is the CDR2. The germline V end is reduced by 4 bases and the J end by 6 bases; junction bases left unmatched: 7. This TCR was sampled from a woman in her forties with acute or convalescent COVID-19. This receptor chain uses TRBV11-1 and TRBJ2-1; 9 nucleotides in the junction match TRBD1. The sequenced sample consisted of peripheral blood. In nucleotides, the sequence is TGTGCCAGCAGCTCGGGACAGGGTTCGTTCAATGAGCAGTTCTTC. This sequence encodes CASSSGQGSFNEQFF.